These 13 T cell receptor beta chains came from one sample sequenced in a study of blood T cell repertoires in COVID-19. Assay: immunoSEQ multiplex PCR; the TCRdb copy retains only in-frame clones and omits some. The table lists 35,000 to 45,000 clones, over 65% of them singletons. Sequencing was performed on peripheral blood. The receptors here all came from an elderly man with acute or convalescent COVID-19.

The chain recombines TRBV19 with TRBJ1-2; 8 positions match TRBD1. There are 13 residues in the CDR3. In germline, CDR1 is LNHDA, CDR2 SQIVND (reference sequence). After removal of 5 bases from V and 6 bases from J, the junction contained 5 bases not matched to a gene. The CDR3 bases are TGTGCCAGTAGTGATCGACAGGGGAATGGCTACACCTTC. It is translated as CASSDRQGNGYTF.

The J gene is TRBJ2-4, the V gene TRBV6-2 or TRBV6-3; D perhaps matches TRBD1 (5 bases). Germline assignment: CDR1 MNHEY and CDR2 SVGEGT. V lost 2 bases and J 9 bases, leaving 14 bases between the germline ends. This CDR3 comprises 14 residues. CDR3 sequence reads: CASSYGVGATIQYF. As DNA, the CDR3 is TGTGCCAGCAGTTACGGAGTAGGGGCAACCATTCAGTACTTC.

The V call is TRBV7-2, the J call TRBJ2-1; 7 nucleotides match TRBD1. The CDR3 loop spans 14 amino acids. The V gene's germline CDR1 is SGHTA and CDR2 FQGNSA. With V trimmed by 5 bases and J by 8 bases, 9 bases remained unmatched. CDR3 sequence: CASSTRDRSDEQFF. The CDR3 coding sequence is TGTGCCAGCAGCACCAGGGACAGATCGGATGAGCAGTTCTTC.

J is TRBJ2-7 and V is TRBV27, with TRBD1 matching over 8 bases. Germline V gene data show CDR1 as MNHEY and CDR2 as SMNVEV (reference sequence). V gave up 2 bases and J gave up 3 bases; unmatched junction bases: 6. The length of the CDR3 is 15 residues. The DNA of the CDR3 is TGTGCCAGCAGTTTAGACAGGGGTGTCGGCTACGAGCAGTACTTC. It codes for CASSLDRGVGYEQYF.

This chain links TRBV5-1 with TRBJ1-6; D is perhaps TRBD1 (6 bases). The CDR3 is 14 residues long. With 4 bases removed from V and 7 bases from J, the gap between germline ends came to 12 bases. Germline V gene lookup returns CDR1 SGHRS and CDR2 YFSETQ. CDR3 sequence (DNA): TGCGCCAGCAGCCAAAACAGGGAGAATTCACCCCTCCACTTT. Protein: CASSQNRENSPLHF.

The chain uses TRBV6-5 and TRBJ2-3; D call uncertain. The germline CDR1 and CDR2 sequences are MNHEY and SVGAGI. V was cut by 6 bases and J by 2 bases, with 12 bases left in between. There are 14 residues in the CDR3. The CDR3 here is CASRDIRHTDTQYF. Written as DNA, the CDR3 is TGTGCCAGCAGAGACATACGCCACACAGATACGCAGTATTTT.

This clone was observed a handful of times. The rearrangement links TRBV6-5 to TRBJ2-2; D gene ambiguous. V was trimmed by 2 bases and J by 2 bases, leaving 12 bases between them. The germline gives CDR1 MNHEY, CDR2 SVGAGI. This CDR3 comprises 16 residues. The DNA for the CDR3 is TGTGCCAGCAGTTACCGGTTCGACTTAAACACCGGGGAGCTGTTTTTT. As protein: CASSYRFDLNTGELFF.

V gene TRBV5-1 combines with J gene TRBJ2-5; D is unclear. The ends were cut back, 0 bases at V and 4 bases at J, with 13 bases in the middle. Germline lookup yields CDR1 SGHRS and CDR2 YFSETQ. The CDR3 covers 15 residues. The DNA for the CDR3 is TGCGCCAGCAGCTTGGCTGGCCAGCCAGGAGAGACCCAGTACTTC. Amino acids: CASSLAGQPGETQYF.

V usage is TRBV7-2 and J usage is TRBJ1-6; possible D gene TRBD1, 5 bases. This CDR3 is 15 amino acids long. Germline assignment: CDR1 SGHTA and CDR2 FQGNSA. The V end was cut by 5 bases, the J end by 9 bases, with 17 bases between. DNA for the CDR3: TGTGCCAGCAGCGGGGAGGGGCTAAGGGTTTCACCCCTCCACTTT. Protein sequence: CASSGEGLRVSPLHF.

The chain joins TRBV6-5 to TRBJ2-7; 8 nucleotides agree with TRBD2. The CDR3 runs to 14 residues. The J segment lost 7 bases and the V segment lost 5 bases, leaving 10 bases of the junction unmatched. Looked up from germline, CDR1 is MNHEY and CDR2 is SVGAGI. This CDR3 is CASSRGGNVLEQYF. In DNA, the CDR3 is TGTGCCAGCAGTCGGGGGGGGAACGTCCTGGAGCAGTACTTC.

V gene TRBV19 combines with J gene TRBJ2-1; D might be TRBD2 (7 bases). Trimming took off 9 bases at V and 4 bases at J, with 16 bases between the two ends. The CDR3 is 14 amino acids. Germline V gene data show CDR1 as LNHDA and CDR2 as SQIVND (reference sequence). CDR3 region: CASATGRGYNEQFF. In DNA form, the CDR3 reads TGTGCCAGCGCAACAGGGAGGGGGTACAATGAGCAGTTCTTC.

This chain connects TRBV2 to TRBJ1-5; TRBD1 aligns across 9 bases. Germline V lookup: CDR1 SNHLY, CDR2 FYNNEI. Trimming cost V 5 bases and J 6 bases; bases outside gene matches: 11. The CDR3 spans 16 residues. The CDR3, as DNA: TGTGCCAGCAGTTCCGGACAGGGGATAATGCTTCAGCCCCAGCATTTT. The encoded protein is CASSSGQGIMLQPQHF.

J is TRBJ1-3 and V is TRBV18; D gene unclear. There are 13 residues in the CDR3. Germline values: CDR1 KGHSH, CDR2 LQKENI. Trimming pared 6 bases from V and 2 bases from J, leaving 8 bases between. The DNA for the CDR3 is TGTGCCAGCTCCACCGGGGCTGGAAACACCATATATTTT. This gives the protein CASSTGAGNTIYF.